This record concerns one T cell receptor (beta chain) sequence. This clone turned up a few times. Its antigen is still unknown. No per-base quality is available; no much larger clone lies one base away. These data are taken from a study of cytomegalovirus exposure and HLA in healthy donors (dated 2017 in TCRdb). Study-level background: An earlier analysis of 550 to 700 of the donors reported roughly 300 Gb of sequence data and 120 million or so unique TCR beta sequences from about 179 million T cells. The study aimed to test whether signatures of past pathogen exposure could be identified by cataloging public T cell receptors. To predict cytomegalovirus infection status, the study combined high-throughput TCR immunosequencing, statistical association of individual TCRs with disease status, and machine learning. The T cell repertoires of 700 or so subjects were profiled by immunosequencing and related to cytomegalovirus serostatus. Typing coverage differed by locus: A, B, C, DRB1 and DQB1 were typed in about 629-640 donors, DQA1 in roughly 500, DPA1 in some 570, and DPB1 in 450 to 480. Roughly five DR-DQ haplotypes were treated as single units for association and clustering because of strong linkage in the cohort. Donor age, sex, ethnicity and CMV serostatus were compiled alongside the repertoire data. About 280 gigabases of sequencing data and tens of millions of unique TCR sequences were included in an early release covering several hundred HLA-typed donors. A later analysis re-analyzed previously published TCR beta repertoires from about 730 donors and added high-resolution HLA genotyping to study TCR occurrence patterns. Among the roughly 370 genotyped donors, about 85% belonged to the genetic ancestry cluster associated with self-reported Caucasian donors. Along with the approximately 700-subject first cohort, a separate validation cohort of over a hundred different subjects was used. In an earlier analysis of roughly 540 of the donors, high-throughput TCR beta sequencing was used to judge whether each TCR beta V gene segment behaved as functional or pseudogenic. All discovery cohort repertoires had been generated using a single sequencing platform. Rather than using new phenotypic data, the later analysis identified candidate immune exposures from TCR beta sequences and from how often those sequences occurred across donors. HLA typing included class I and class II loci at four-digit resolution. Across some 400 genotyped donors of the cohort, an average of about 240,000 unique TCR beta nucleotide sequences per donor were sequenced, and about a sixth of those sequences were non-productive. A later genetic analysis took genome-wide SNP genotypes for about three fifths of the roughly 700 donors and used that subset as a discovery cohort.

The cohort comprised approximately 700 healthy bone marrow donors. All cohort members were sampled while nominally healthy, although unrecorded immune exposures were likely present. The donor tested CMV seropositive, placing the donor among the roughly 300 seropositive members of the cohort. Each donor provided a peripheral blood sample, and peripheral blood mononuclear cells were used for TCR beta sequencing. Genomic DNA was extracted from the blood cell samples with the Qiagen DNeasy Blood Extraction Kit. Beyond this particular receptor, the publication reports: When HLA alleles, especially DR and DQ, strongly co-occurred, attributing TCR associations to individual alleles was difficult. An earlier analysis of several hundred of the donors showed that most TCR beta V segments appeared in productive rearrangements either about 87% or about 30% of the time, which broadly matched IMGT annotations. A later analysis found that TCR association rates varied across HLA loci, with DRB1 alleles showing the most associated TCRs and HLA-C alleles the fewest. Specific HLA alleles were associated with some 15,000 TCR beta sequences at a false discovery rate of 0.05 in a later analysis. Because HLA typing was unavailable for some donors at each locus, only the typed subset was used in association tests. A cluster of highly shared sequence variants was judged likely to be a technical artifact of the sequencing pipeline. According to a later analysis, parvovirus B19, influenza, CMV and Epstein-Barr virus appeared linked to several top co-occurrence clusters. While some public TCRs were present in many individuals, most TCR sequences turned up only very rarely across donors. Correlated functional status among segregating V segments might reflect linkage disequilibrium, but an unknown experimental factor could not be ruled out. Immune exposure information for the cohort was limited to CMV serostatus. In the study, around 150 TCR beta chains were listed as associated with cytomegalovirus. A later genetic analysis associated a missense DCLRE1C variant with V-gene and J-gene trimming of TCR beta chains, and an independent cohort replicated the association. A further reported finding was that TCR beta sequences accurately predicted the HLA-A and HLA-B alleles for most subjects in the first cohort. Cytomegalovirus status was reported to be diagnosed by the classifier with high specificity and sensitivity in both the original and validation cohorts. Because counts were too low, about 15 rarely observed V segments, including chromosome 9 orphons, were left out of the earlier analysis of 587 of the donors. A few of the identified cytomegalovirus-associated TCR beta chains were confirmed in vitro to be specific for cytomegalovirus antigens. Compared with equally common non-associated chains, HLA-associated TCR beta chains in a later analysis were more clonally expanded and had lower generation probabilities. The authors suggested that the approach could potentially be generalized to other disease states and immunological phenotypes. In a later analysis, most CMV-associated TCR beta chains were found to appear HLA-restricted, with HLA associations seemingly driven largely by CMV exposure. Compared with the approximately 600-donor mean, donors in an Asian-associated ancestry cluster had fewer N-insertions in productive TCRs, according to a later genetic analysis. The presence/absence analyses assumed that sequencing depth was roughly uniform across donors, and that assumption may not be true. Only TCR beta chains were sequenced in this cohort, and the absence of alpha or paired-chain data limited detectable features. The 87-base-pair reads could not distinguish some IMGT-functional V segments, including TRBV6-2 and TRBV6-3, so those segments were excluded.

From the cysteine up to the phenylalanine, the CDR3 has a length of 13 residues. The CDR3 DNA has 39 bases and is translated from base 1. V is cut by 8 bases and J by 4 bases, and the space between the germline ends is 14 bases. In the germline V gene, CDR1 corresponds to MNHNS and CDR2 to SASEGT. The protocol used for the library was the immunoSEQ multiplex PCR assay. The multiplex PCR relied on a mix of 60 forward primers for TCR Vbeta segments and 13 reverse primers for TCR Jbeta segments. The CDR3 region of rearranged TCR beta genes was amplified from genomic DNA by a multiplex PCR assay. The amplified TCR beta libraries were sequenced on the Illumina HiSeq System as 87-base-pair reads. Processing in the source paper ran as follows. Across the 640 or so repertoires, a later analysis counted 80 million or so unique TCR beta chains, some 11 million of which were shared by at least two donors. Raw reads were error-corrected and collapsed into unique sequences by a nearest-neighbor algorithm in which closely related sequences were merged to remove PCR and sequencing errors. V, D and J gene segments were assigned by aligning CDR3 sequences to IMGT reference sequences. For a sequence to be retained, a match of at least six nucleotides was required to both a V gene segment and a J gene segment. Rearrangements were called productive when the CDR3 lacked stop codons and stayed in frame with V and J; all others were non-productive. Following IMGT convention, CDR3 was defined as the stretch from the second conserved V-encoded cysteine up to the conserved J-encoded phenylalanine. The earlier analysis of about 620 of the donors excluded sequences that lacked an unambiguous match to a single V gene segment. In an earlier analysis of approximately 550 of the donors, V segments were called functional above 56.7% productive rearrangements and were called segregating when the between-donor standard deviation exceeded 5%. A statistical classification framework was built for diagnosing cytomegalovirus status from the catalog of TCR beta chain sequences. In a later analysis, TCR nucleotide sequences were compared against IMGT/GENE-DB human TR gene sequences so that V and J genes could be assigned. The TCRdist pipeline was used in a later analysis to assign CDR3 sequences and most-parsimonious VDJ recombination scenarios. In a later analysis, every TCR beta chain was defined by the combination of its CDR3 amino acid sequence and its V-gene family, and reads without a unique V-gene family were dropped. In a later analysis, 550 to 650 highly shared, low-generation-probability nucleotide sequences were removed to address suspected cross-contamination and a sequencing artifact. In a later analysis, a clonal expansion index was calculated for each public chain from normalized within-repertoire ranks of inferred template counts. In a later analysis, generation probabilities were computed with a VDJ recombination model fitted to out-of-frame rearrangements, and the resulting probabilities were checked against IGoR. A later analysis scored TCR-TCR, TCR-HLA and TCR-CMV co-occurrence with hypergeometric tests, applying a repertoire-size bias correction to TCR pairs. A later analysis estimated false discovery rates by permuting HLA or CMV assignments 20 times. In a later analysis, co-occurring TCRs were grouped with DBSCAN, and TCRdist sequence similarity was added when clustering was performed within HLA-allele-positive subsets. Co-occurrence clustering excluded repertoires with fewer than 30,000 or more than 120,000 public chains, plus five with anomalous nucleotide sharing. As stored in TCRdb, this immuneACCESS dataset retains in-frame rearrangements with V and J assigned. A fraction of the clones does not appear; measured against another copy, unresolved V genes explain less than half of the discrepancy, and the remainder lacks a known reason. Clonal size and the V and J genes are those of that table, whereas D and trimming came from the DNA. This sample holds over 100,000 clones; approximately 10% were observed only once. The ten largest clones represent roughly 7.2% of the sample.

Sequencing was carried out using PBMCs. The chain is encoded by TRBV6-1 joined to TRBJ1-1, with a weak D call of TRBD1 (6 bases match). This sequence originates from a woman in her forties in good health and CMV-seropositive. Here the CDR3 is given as CASEHRDSTEAFF. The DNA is TGTGCCAGCGAGCACAGGGATAGCACTGAAGCTTTCTTT.